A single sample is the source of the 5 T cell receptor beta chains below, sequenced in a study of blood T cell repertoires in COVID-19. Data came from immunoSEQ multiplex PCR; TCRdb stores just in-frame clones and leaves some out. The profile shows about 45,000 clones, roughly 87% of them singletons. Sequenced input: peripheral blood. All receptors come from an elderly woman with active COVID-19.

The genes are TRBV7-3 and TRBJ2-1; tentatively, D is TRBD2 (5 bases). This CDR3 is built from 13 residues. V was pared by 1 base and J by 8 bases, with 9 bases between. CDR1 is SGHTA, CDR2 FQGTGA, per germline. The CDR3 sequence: CASSLIASHEQFF. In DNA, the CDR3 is TGTGCCAGCAGCTTAATAGCGTCCCATGAGCAGTTCTTC.

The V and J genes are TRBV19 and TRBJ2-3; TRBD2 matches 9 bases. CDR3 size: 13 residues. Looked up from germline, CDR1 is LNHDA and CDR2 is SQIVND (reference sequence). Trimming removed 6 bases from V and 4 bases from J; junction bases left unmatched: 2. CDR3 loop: CASRERGADTQYF. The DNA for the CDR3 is TGTGCCAGTAGAGAGCGGGGGGCAGATACGCAGTATTTT.

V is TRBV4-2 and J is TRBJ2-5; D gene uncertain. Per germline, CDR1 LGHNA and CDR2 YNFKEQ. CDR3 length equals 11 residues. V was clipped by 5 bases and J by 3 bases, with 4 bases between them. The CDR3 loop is CASSTKETQYF. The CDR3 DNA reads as TGTGCCAGCAGCACTAAAGAGACCCAGTACTTC.

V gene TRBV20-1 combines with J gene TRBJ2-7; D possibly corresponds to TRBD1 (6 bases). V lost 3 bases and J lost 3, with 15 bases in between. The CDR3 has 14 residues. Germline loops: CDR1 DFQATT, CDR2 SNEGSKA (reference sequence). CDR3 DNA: TGCAGTGCTAGTCAGGGGCGCCCAGGCTACGAGCAGTACTTC. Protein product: CSASQGRPGYEQYF.

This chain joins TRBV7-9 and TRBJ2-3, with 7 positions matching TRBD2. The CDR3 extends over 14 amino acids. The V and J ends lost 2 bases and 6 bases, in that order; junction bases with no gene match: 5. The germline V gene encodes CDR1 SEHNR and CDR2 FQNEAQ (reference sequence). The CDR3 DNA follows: TGTGCCAGCAGCTTAACGGGGGGTGCGGATACGCAGTATTTT. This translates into CASSLTGGADTQYF.